This T cell receptor (beta chain) was sequenced during a study of blood T cell repertoires in COVID-19. Participant ages covered about 18 to 89 years across 24 US areas. Assay: immunoSEQ multiplex PCR; the TCRdb copy retains only in-frame clones and omits some. The sample shows about 82,000 clones, around 88% of them seen only once. V shed 6 bases, J shed 1 base, and the junction held 16 bases outside the gene matches. The CDR3 length is 19 residues. Germline V gene lookup returns CDR1 MRHNA and CDR2 SNTAGT. The chain couples TRBV6-4 to TRBJ2-2; 8 bases are a match to TRBD1. This sequence was found in a woman aged 50 to 60 with acute COVID-19. The source material was PBMCs or T cells enriched from blood (not recorded which). Here the CDR3 reads CASSETGQGSVGNTGELFF. For the CDR3, the DNA is TGTGCCAGCAGCGAAACCGGACAGGGTTCGGTAGGGAACACCGGGGAGCTGTTTTTT.